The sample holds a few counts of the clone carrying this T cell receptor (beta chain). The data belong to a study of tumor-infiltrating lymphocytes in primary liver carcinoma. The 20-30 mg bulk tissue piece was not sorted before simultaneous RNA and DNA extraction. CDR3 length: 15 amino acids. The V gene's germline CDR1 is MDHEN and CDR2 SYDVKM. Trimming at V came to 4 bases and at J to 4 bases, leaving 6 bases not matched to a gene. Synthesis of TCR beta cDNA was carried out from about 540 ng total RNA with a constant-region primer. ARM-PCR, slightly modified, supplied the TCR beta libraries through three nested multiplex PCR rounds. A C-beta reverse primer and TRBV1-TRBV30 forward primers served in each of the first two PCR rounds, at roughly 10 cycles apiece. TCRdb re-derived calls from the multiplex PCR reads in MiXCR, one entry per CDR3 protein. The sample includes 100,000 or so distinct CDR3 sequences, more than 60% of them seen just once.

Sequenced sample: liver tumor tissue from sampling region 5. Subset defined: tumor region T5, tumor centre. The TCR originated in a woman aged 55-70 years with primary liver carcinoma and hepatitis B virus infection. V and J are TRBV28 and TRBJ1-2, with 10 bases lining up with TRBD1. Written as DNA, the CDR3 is TGTGCCAGCAGTTCATGGACAGGGGGAACCTATGGCTACACCTTC. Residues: CASSSWTGGTYGYTF.